These 19 T cell receptor beta chains came from one sample sequenced in a study of blood T cell repertoires in COVID-19. Profiled with immunoSEQ multiplex PCR; TCRdb holds only in-frame clones, not every one. This sample has hundreds of thousands of clones, with about 88% found just once. The specimen was peripheral blood. These receptors were collected from a man between 18 and 29 years old with COVID-19, enrolled during active disease.

This clone was observed once. In DNA form, the CDR3 reads TGTGCCAGCAGTTACGAGGGCACTGAAGCTTTCTTT. It yields the protein CASSYEGTEAFF. The J gene is TRBJ1-1, the V gene TRBV6-6; D ambiguous. Germline V lookup: CDR1 MNHNY, CDR2 SVGAGI (reference sequence). The CDR3 has 12 amino acids. With 2 bases removed from V and 4 bases from J, the gap between germline ends came to 5 bases.

J is TRBJ2-2 and V is TRBV9; 8 bases align to TRBD1. CDR1 and CDR2 from the germline V gene are SGDLS and YYNGEE. V was clipped by 6 bases and J by 7 bases; unmatched bases: 11. This CDR3 spans 15 amino acids. This chain's CDR3 is CASTYTDRVYGELFF. The CDR3 region has the DNA TGTGCCAGCACCTACACGGACAGGGTTTACGGGGAGCTGTTTTTT. Filled out from reference TRBV9 and TRBJ2-2, the complete variable domain reads DSGVTQTPKHLITATGQRVTLRCSPRSGDLSVYWYQQSLDQGLQFLIQYYNGEERAKGNILERFSAQQFPDLHSELNLSSLELGDSALYFCASTYTDRVYGELFFGEGSRLTVL.

The CDR3 DNA follows: TGTGCCAGTAGTCATGGGGCAAACACTGAAGCTTTCTTT. Translating it yields CASSHGANTEAFF. The rearrangement uses TRBV19 and TRBJ1-1; possible D gene TRBD1, 5 bases. The V gene lost 5 bases and the J gene lost 2 bases, with 9 bases spanning the gap. Germline loops: CDR1 LNHDA, CDR2 SQIVND (reference sequence). The CDR3 spans 13 residues.

The CDR3 here is CASSQGPNQPQHF. CDR3 nucleotides: TGTGCCAGTTCACAGGGGCCCAATCAGCCCCAGCATTTT. The gene calls are TRBV6-5 and TRBJ1-5; 7 bases match TRBD1. The CDR3 loop spans 13 amino acids. Germline V gives CDR1 MNHEY, CDR2 SVGAGI. Trimming removed 9 bases from V and 3 bases from J; junction bases left unmatched: 5.

The V gene is TRBV7-3, the J gene TRBJ2-1, with 9 bases identical to TRBD2. This CDR3 has 13 amino acids. V shed 2 bases, J shed 9 bases, and the junction held 2 bases outside the gene matches. CDR1 and CDR2 (germline): SGHTA, FQGTGA. CDR3 residues: CASSLLAGSEQFF. CDR3 DNA sequence: TGTGCCAGCAGCTTACTAGCGGGAAGTGAGCAGTTCTTC.

This clone was observed a few times. The V call is TRBV19, the J call TRBJ1-5; D remains ambiguous. Trimming stripped 7 bases from V and 2 bases from J, with 6 bases between. The V gene's germline CDR1 is LNHDA and CDR2 SQIVND (reference sequence). This CDR3 has 12 residues. CDR3 amino acids: CASKSGNQPQHF. The CDR3 nucleotides read TGTGCCAGTAAATCGGGCAATCAGCCCCAGCATTTT.

CDR3 in amino acids: CASSGTSGGAYEQYF. The CDR3 DNA follows: TGTGCCAGCAGCGGGACTAGCGGGGGAGCCTACGAGCAGTACTTC. The J gene is TRBJ2-7, the V gene TRBV5-5; TRBD2 aligns across 14 bases. Germline V gene sequence: CDR1 SGHKS, CDR2 YYEKEE (reference sequence). J was trimmed by 2 bases and V by 4 bases; bases with no gene match: 2. The CDR3 length is 15 residues.

This chain uses TRBV6-5 with TRBJ2-2; TRBD2 matches 11 bases. J gave up 5 bases and V 8 bases, and 7 bases lay outside the gene matches. Germline CDR1 MNHEY, CDR2 SVGAGI. This CDR3 comprises 15 residues. This chain's CDR3 is CASLLAGGNTGELFF. CDR3 nucleotide sequence: TGTGCCAGCCTATTAGCGGGAGGGAATACCGGGGAGCTGTTTTTT.

As regards this clone: Additional DNA sequences in this sample encode the identical CDR3. The gene calls are TRBV12-3 or TRBV12-4 and TRBJ1-1, with a tentative D call TRBD1 (5 bases). Trimming stripped 3 bases from V and 5 bases from J, with 7 bases between. CDR3 size: 12 residues. CDR3 loop: CASSFAGTEAFF. The CDR3, as DNA: TGTGCCAGCAGTTTTGCAGGGACTGAAGCTTTCTTT.

This clone showed up just a few times. The chain combines TRBV27 with TRBJ2-7; TRBD2 matches 14 bases. V lost 2 bases to trimming and J lost 1 base; unmatched junction nucleotides: 4. Germline CDR1 MNHEY, CDR2 SMNVEV (reference sequence). CDR3 size: 17 residues. CDR3 in DNA: TGTGCCAGCAGTTTAACGGGACTAGCGGGAGTATCCTACGAGCAGTACTTC. It translates to CASSLTGLAGVSYEQYF.

The gene calls are TRBV25-1 and TRBJ1-2, with D perhaps TRBD1 (5 bases). The CDR3 has 14 amino acids. The germline V and J ends were trimmed by 4 bases and 5 bases, with 14 bases remaining between them. Germline V gives CDR1 MGHDK, CDR2 SYGVNS. The chain's CDR3 is CASSAAGPWYGYTF. The DNA of the CDR3 is TGTGCCAGCAGTGCTGCAGGGCCGTGGTATGGCTACACCTTC.

The rearrangement links TRBV18 to TRBJ1-6, with D possibly TRBD1 on 5 matching bases. CDR1 and CDR2 from the germline V gene are KGHSH and LQKENI. This CDR3 is 16 amino acids long. V lost 3 bases, J lost 4 bases, and 13 bases lay in between. The CDR3 DNA reads as TGTGCCAGCTCACCTCAAGGGGCAGGGTATAATTCACCCCTCCACTTT. Translated: CASSPQGAGYNSPLHF.

This clone was detected only once. The rearrangement uses TRBV30 and TRBJ2-5; tentatively, D is TRBD1 (6 bases). The CDR3 is 12 residues long. Germline CDR1 and CDR2: GTSNPN and SVGIG (reference sequence). CDR3 DNA: TGTGGGGGACGAGGGGGTGGAGAGACCCAGTACTTC. This sequence encodes CGGRGGGETQYF.

The chain links TRBV29-1 to TRBJ2-1; 10 positions agree with TRBD2. From germline, CDR1 is SQVTM and CDR2 ANQGSEA. CDR3 length: 14 amino acids. V trimming: 6 bases; J trimming: 9 bases; junction bases outside the gene matches: 11. As DNA, the CDR3 is TGCAGCGTGTACCTAGCGGGAGTATCCAGTGAGCAGTTCTTC. Translation gives CSVYLAGVSSEQFF.

The chain combines TRBV11-1 with TRBJ2-1, with D perhaps TRBD2 (5 bases). The CDR3 runs 14 residues. Trimming cost V 4 bases and J 6 bases, with 13 bases left between them. Germline CDR1 SGHAT, CDR2 FQDESV (reference sequence). The CDR3 sequence: CASSSASLGNEQFF. CDR3 sequence (DNA): TGTGCCAGCAGCTCCGCTAGCTTGGGCAATGAGCAGTTCTTC.

The rearrangement joins TRBV2 to TRBJ2-7; possible D gene TRBD1, 6 bases. V lost 6 bases and J 6 bases, leaving 18 bases between the germline ends. The CDR3 runs to 14 residues. Germline-derived CDR1 and CDR2 are SNHLY and FYNNEI. The CDR3 DNA reads TGTGCCAGCAGGCTGGACAGTGTTAATAGCGAGCAGTACTTC. It specifies CASRLDSVNSEQYF.

The rearrangement links TRBV14 to TRBJ2-6; D gene ambiguous. Trimming pared 1 base from V and 2 bases from J, leaving 6 bases between. Per germline, CDR1 SGHDN and CDR2 FVKESK. The CDR3 totals 15 residues. CDR3 loop: CASSQGEPGANVLTF. The CDR3 DNA reads as TGTGCCAGCAGCCAAGGAGAGCCTGGGGCCAACGTCCTGACTTTC.

The V gene is TRBV6-5, the J gene TRBJ2-1; 7 nucleotides match TRBD1. Germline V gene lookup returns CDR1 MNHEY and CDR2 SVGAGI. The trim removed 3 bases at V and 7 bases at J, leaving 3 bases unmatched. The length of the CDR3 is 13 residues. CDR3 nucleotides: TGTGCCAGCAGTTATTCACAGGGGAATGAGCAGTTCTTC. This gives the protein CASSYSQGNEQFF.

The V call is TRBV5-1, the J call TRBJ2-1; TRBD1 matches at 7 bases. Germline V gene lookup returns CDR1 SGHRS and CDR2 YFSETQ. The CDR3 length is 11 residues. Trimming removed 8 bases from V and 10 bases from J; junction bases left unmatched: 6. The CDR3 bases are TGCGCCAGTGGGACAGAGCGAGAGCAGTTCTTC. Protein sequence: CASGTEREQFF.